These 18 T cell receptor beta chains came from one sample sequenced in a study of T cells in Graves' hyperthyroidism and ophthalmopathy. RNA transcripts served as the template for amplifying TCR beta CDR3 regions. The HTBI set primed first-round TCR CDR3 RT-PCR. TCRdb re-analysed the multiplex PCR reads in MiXCR, keeping a single row per CDR3 protein. The sample records about 520,000 distinct CDR3 sequences, approximately 24% being singletons. The sequenced material came from blood. The receptors here all came from a woman aged 30 to 39 with Graves' ophthalmopathy.

There are many counts of this clonotype. This chain connects TRBV11-2 to TRBJ1-1; 8 positions agree with TRBD1. CDR3 length: 14 residues. The J segment lost 4 bases and the V segment lost 3 bases, leaving 4 bases of the junction unmatched. CDR1 SGHAT and CDR2 FQNNGV come from the germline V gene. The CDR3 DNA reads TGTGCCAGCAGCTTCACTACAGGGGGCACTGAAGCTTTCTTT. Protein: CASSFTTGGTEAFF. Using reference TRBV11-2 and TRBJ1-1 for the parts outside the CDR3, the full variable domain is EAGVAQSPRYKIIEKRQSVAFWCNPISGHATLYWYQQILGQGPKLLIQFQNNGVVDDSQLPKDRFSAERLKGVDSTLKIQPAKLEDSAVYLCASSFTTGGTEAFFGQGTRLTVV.

This clonotype has a count of ten or more. The chain uses TRBV30 and TRBJ1-5; TRBD1 is a possible D gene (5 bases). V shed 3 bases and J shed 5 bases, with 11 bases lying between them. Germline-derived CDR1 and CDR2 are GTSNPN and SVGIG (reference sequence). CDR3 size: 13 residues. The CDR3 loop is CAWRGTEDQPQHF. The DNA of the CDR3 is TGTGCCTGGAGGGGGACGGAGGATCAGCCCCAGCATTTT. Complete variable domain (other parts from reference TRBV30 and TRBJ1-5): SQTIHQWPATLVQPVGSPLSLECTVEGTSNPNLYWYRQAAGRGLQLLFYSVGIGQISSEVPQNLSASRPQDRQFILSSKKLLLSDSGFYLCAWRGTEDQPQHFGDGTRLSIL.

This clonotype has ten or more counts. CDR3 bases: TGTGCCAGCAGAGCCGACAGGGTGGTGAATCAGCCCCAGCATTTT. It is translated as CASRADRVVNQPQHF. The chain is built from TRBV6-2 or TRBV6-3 and TRBJ1-5; 7 nucleotides agree with TRBD1. The germline V gene encodes CDR1 MNHEY and CDR2 SVGEGT. The V segment lost 6 bases and the J segment 4 bases; nucleotides outside the gene matches: 9. The CDR3 length is 15 residues.

The DNA of the CDR3 is TGTGCCAGTAGTATCGGGACAGCGGCACTGATCACTGAAGCTTTCTTT. Translation gives CASSIGTAALITEAFF. The chain links TRBV19 to TRBJ1-1, with 7 bases identical to TRBD1. This CDR3 region has 16 residues. CDR1 LNHDA and CDR2 SQIVND come from the germline V gene (reference sequence). With 3 bases clipped from V and 4 bases from J, the junction kept 11 bases outside the gene matches. The full variable domain, rest sourced from reference TRBV19 and TRBJ1-1, is DGGITQSPKYLFRKEGQNVTLSCEQNLNHDAMYWYRQDPGQGLRLIYYSQIVNDFQKGDIAEGYSVSREKKESFPLTVTSAQKNPTAFYLCASSIGTAALITEAFFGQGTRLTVV.

The chain joins TRBV4-1 to TRBJ1-1; the D is unclear. Trimming removed 0 bases from V and 6 bases from J, with 8 bases in between. The CDR3 runs 13 residues. Germline-derived CDR1 and CDR2 are MGHRA and YSYEKL. The CDR3 coding sequence is TGCGCCAGCAGCCAAGAAATATCGTCTGAAGCTTTCTTT. Translation gives CASSQEISSEAFF.

The chain is built from TRBV12-3 or TRBV12-4 and TRBJ1-3; unclear D gene. The CDR3 runs to 13 residues. The V end was cut by 6 bases, the J end by 5 bases, with 11 bases between. The CDR3 DNA is TGTGCCAGCAGCCCTCGGGCCCGAAACACCATATATTTT. This gives the protein CASSPRARNTIYF.

The V gene is TRBV4-1, the J gene TRBJ1-3, with 8 bases matching TRBD1. This CDR3 region has 16 residues. CDR1 and CDR2 from the germline V gene are MGHRA and YSYEKL. The ends lost 3 bases at V and 2 bases at J; junction bases unmatched: 6. CDR3 coding DNA: TGCGCCAGCAGCCAGGGCGGACAGGGTACTGGAAACACCATATATTTT. Protein product: CASSQGGQGTGNTIYF.

This chain links TRBV6-5 with TRBJ2-5; 7 bases align to TRBD2. Germline-derived CDR1 and CDR2 are MNHEY and SVGAGI. This CDR3 has 17 amino acids. J was trimmed by 0 bases and V by 0 bases; bases with no gene match: 7. The CDR3: CASSYSGGSGYQETQYF. The CDR3 DNA is TGTGCCAGCAGTTACTCTGGAGGTAGCGGGTACCAAGAGACCCAGTACTTC.

This clonotype was seen only a few times. The chain links TRBV7-9 to TRBJ1-1; no clear D gene. From germline, CDR1 is SEHNR and CDR2 FQNEAQ (reference sequence). V lost 5 bases, J lost 4 bases, and 8 bases lay in between. The CDR3 has 12 amino acids. The CDR3 coding sequence is TGTGCCAGCAGCCCCTCGCGCACTGAAGCTTTCTTT. Its protein product is CASSPSRTEAFF.

This clonotype was seen many times. The rearrangement links TRBV20-1 to TRBJ2-7, with no clear D. V lost 1 base and J 2 bases, leaving 6 bases between the germline ends. This CDR3 is built from 12 residues. Germline CDR1 is DFQATT and CDR2 is SNEGSKA (reference sequence). This CDR3 reads CSARGSTYEQYF. CDR3 nucleotide sequence: TGCAGTGCTAGAGGTTCAACCTACGAGCAGTACTTC.

The chain combines TRBV7-9 with TRBJ2-7, with 8 nucleotides matching TRBD2. The CDR3 covers 15 residues. CDR1 is SEHNR, CDR2 FQNEAQ, per germline (reference sequence). With 3 bases clipped from V and 4 bases from J, the junction kept 8 bases outside the gene matches. CDR3 in amino acids: CASSFPGGNPYEQYF. Written as DNA, the CDR3 is TGTGCCAGCAGCTTTCCGGGGGGGAATCCTTACGAGCAGTACTTC.

The gene calls are TRBV20-1 and TRBJ2-5; 8 bases line up with TRBD2. The CDR3 extends over 15 amino acids. V shed 6 bases, J shed 2 bases, and the junction held 11 bases outside the gene matches. Germline-derived CDR1 and CDR2 are DFQATT and SNEGSKA (reference sequence). For the CDR3, the DNA is TGCAGTGCCCAAACCGGGGGGGGGCTGCAAGAGACCCAGTACTTC. Translated, it gives CSAQTGGGLQETQYF.

This chain connects TRBV27 to TRBJ1-2; D not certain. Between the trimmed V and J ends, which lost 4 bases and 2 bases, there was a span of 14 bases. This CDR3 is 15 amino acids long. Germline V gene lookup returns CDR1 MNHEY and CDR2 SMNVEV (reference sequence). In DNA form, the CDR3 reads TGTGCCAGCAGTTCCCTAAACAACGCGAACTATGGCTACACCTTC. Residues: CASSSLNNANYGYTF.

This clonotype was seen ten or more times. CDR3 loop: CASTVGQGNYGYTF. CDR3 bases: TGTGCCAGCACCGTGGGACAGGGAAACTATGGCTACACCTTC. The chain is built from TRBV6-1 and TRBJ1-2; 9 bases are a match to TRBD1. The V gene end was trimmed by 7 bases and the J gene end by 2 bases; junction bases not matched to a gene: 5. The CDR3 has 14 amino acids. Germline V CDR1 and CDR2: MNHNS, SASEGT.

There are many counts of this clonotype. The rearrangement joins TRBV20-1 to TRBJ1-5; D is undetermined. The CDR3 has 14 amino acids. Germline V gene lookup returns CDR1 DFQATT and CDR2 SNEGSKA (reference sequence). Between the trimmed V and J ends, which lost 1 base and 8 bases, there was a span of 15 bases. CDR3 in amino acids: CSARAGSWQEPQHF. DNA for the CDR3: TGCAGTGCTAGAGCCGGGTCATGGCAGGAGCCCCAGCATTTT.

In this sample, this clonotype turned up many times. V usage is TRBV11-2 and J usage is TRBJ1-5; D is uncertain. The CDR3 loop spans 13 amino acids. In germline, CDR1 is SGHAT, CDR2 FQNNGV. The V gene lost 5 bases and the J gene lost 5 bases, with 10 bases spanning the gap. The CDR3 spells CASSPTEDQPQHF. CDR3 DNA sequence: TGTGCCAGCAGCCCCACAGAAGATCAGCCCCAGCATTTT.

This clonotype was observed at least ten times. CDR3 sequence reads: CASSSRQGGTEAFF. In nucleotides, the CDR3 is TGTGCCAGCAGTTCCCGACAGGGCGGCACTGAAGCTTTCTTT. V gene TRBV12-3 or TRBV12-4 combines with J gene TRBJ1-1; 7 bases line up with TRBD1. The V segment lost 4 bases and the J segment 4 bases; nucleotides outside the gene matches: 6. The length of the CDR3 is 14 residues.

J is TRBJ1-2 and V is TRBV6-1, with unresolved D. The CDR3 totals 13 residues. Germline values: CDR1 MNHNS, CDR2 SASEGT. The V end was cut by 2 bases, the J end by 5 bases, with 9 bases between. The CDR3 coding sequence is TGTGCCAGCAGTGAATGGGGTGATTATGGCTACACCTTC. It specifies CASSEWGDYGYTF.